This T cell receptor (beta chain) was recorded in a study of CD8 T cells in Susac syndrome (dated by TCRdb to the late 2010s). Broadly, across the study: Whether CD8+ T cell activation and differentiation in Susac syndrome was antigen driven was tested using repertoire sequencing. The clonality of the CD8+ T cell repertoire was compared across over 9 healthy donors, about 14 Susac syndrome patients and 15 multiple sclerosis patients. Findings and caveats that apply to the study as a whole: The number of individuals in the TCR sequencing and HLA analysis was recognized as being relatively small.

In the case of this clonotype: Its specific antigen is unknown. No much larger clonotype is one base removed from it; base qualities were not supplied.

RNA was extracted with the RNeasy kit and about 0.45 to 1 ug was reverse transcribed using random hexamers. The immunoSEQ multiplex PCR assay, covering 54 Vbeta and 13 Jbeta segments, was used to amplify TCR beta CDR3 regions. PCR amplification bias was corrected using a synthetic template baseline for primer optimization and computational correction. In the paper's pipeline: Only productive sequences were kept, with reads annotated to V, D and J genes according to IMGT and analyzed in immunoSEQ Analyzer. Clonality was calculated as one minus the Shannon entropy normalized by log2 of the number of productive unique sequences. For each patient and control, public and private clones were evaluated within the 100 most prevalent clones. Susac-specific clones were defined as absent from healthy and MS cohorts, some 1,000 published viral clones and other ImmuneACCESS disease sequences. TCRdb passed the public sequencing reads through fastp at Q25 and MiXCR, retaining productive beta sequences. Rows matching on CDR3 protein sequence are summarized as one entry with the most common DNA and genes. None of the V and J calls come from the authors' own analysis; TCRdb made them. The sample records around 80,000 distinct CDR3 sequences, 75% to 95% of which are singletons. The top ten clonotypes cover just over 0.5% of the sample.

Peripheral blood CD8+ and CD4+ T cells from healthy donors, Susac syndrome patients and multiple sclerosis patients were profiled using high-throughput TCR beta sequencing. Treatment-naive patients with stable or active relapsing-remitting disease fulfilling revised McDonald criteria were used as multiple sclerosis controls. Bulk CD8+ and CD4+ T cells were purified by magnetic negative isolation, while CD8+ TEMRA cells were enriched using FACS. Blood was collected in EDTA tubes and processed within 24 hours, with PBMCs isolated through density gradient centrifugation. PBMCs intended for TCR sequencing were cryopreserved in liquid nitrogen and were subsequently thawed in a 37 degrees C water bath. The sorted or isolated CD4+, CD8+ and CD8+ TEMRA cells had a purity of 90% or higher. From the cysteine up to the phenylalanine, the CDR3 has a length of 14 residues. The retained sequence is limited to the CDR3, 42 bases, with the frame set at the first base. V and J are truncated by 5 bases and 2 bases respectively, leaving an intervening sequence of 13 bases.

The specimen sequenced was CD8+ T cells from PBMCs. The chain is encoded by TRBV12-3 or TRBV12-4 joined to TRBJ2-7, with an unclear D gene assignment. The origin of this receptor is a human donor with multiple sclerosis. CDR3 reads: CASSPGAETYEQYF. The DNA sequence is TGTGCCAGCAGTCCAGGCGCGGAGACCTACGAGCAGTACTTC.